One and the same sample provided the 9 T cell receptor beta chains below, sequenced in a study of blood T cell repertoires in COVID-19. Here immunoSEQ multiplex PCR was the method, and the copy in TCRdb shows in-frame clones only, minus some. This sample yields about 240,000 clones, of which roughly 80% are seen a single time; around 9.6% belongs to the top ten. Sequenced: peripheral blood. These receptor sequences come from a woman of 80 years or more with acute or convalescent COVID-19.

CDR3 in amino acids: CASSDIRDGELFF. CDR3 DNA sequence: TGTGCCAGCAGTGATATCCGGGACGGGGAGCTGTTTTTT. This rearrangement joins TRBV2 to TRBJ2-2; maybe TRBD2 (5 bases). The CDR3 spans 13 residues. Germline CDR1 and CDR2: SNHLY and FYNNEI. V dropped 3 bases and J dropped 7 bases, with 9 bases sitting between them.

J is TRBJ2-6 and V is TRBV24-1; D call uncertain. The CDR3 runs to 15 residues. V was pared by 5 bases and J by 1 base, with 8 bases between. Germline V gene sequence: CDR1 KGHDR, CDR2 SFDVKD. CDR3 residues: CATSARRSGANVLTF. The CDR3 nucleotides are TGTGCCACCAGTGCACGCCGGTCTGGGGCCAACGTCCTGACTTTC.

This sequence joins TRBV6-5 and TRBJ1-3; possible D gene TRBD1, 6 bases. Germline V lookup: CDR1 MNHEY, CDR2 SVGAGI. The CDR3 consists of 14 residues. Trimming shortened V by 7 bases and J by 0 bases, and 10 bases separated the two germline ends. The CDR3 sequence: CASIVDSSGNTIYF. Here the CDR3 DNA reads TGTGCCAGCATCGTGGACAGCTCTGGAAACACCATATATTTT.

The rearrangement uses TRBV7-2 and TRBJ1-6, with D possibly being TRBD1 (5 bases). V lost 5 bases and J lost 7, with 15 bases in between. This CDR3 is 15 amino acids long. Germline CDR1 reads SGHTA; CDR2 reads FQGNSA. The CDR3 loop reads CASSTRTYPNSPLHF. The CDR3 coding sequence is TGTGCCAGCAGCACTCGGACATATCCCAATTCACCCCTCCACTTT. Based on the CDR3 plus reference TRBV7-2 and TRBJ1-6, the full variable domain is GAGVSQSPSNKVTEKGKDVELRCDPISGHTALYWYRQSLGQGLEFLIYFQGNSAPDKSGLPSDRFSAERTGGSVSTLTIQRTQQEDSAVYLCASSTRTYPNSPLHFGNGTRLTVT.

This clone is a singleton in its sample. The chain employs TRBV4-2 and TRBJ2-7; 12 nucleotides align to TRBD2. Germline V gene sequence: CDR1 LGHNA, CDR2 YNFKEQ. The CDR3 length is 15 residues. J was trimmed by 5 bases and V by 1 base; bases with no gene match: 3. For the CDR3, the DNA is TGTGCCAGCAGCCAAGTCGCTAGCGGGGGGGACGAGCAGTACTTC. Translation gives CASSQVASGGDEQYF.

CDR3: CASSLTYGDRVDEQYF. The CDR3 DNA is TGTGCCAGCTCACTCACATACGGGGACAGGGTCGACGAGCAGTACTTC. The chain combines TRBV18 with TRBJ2-7; 9 bases line up with TRBD1. Germline V gene sequence: CDR1 KGHSH, CDR2 LQKENI. Losses at the gene ends were 4 bases for V and 5 bases for J; bases not matched to a gene: 12. The CDR3 runs to 16 residues.

The chain's CDR3 is CASSQGDGYTF. In DNA form, the CDR3 reads TGTGCCAGCTCACAGGGGGACGGCTACACCTTC. The V gene is TRBV18, the J gene TRBJ1-2; perhaps TRBD1 as D (6 bases). Germline V gene lookup returns CDR1 KGHSH and CDR2 LQKENI. The CDR3 loop spans 11 amino acids. V was shortened by 4 bases and J by 8 bases, with 8 bases between the two germline ends.

V gene TRBV27 combines with J gene TRBJ1-5, with 7 positions matching TRBD1. V shed 5 bases, J shed 9 bases, and the junction held 7 bases outside the gene matches. Germline V gene data show CDR1 as MNHEY and CDR2 as SMNVEV (reference sequence). The CDR3 is 13 amino acids. The CDR3 region is CASSQTGRGPQHF. CDR3 DNA: TGTGCCAGCAGTCAGACAGGGCGGGGGCCCCAGCATTTT.

This clone was detected once. This chain joins TRBV30 and TRBJ2-2; D may be TRBD2 (5 bases). CDR1 GTSNPN and CDR2 SVGIG come from the germline V gene (reference sequence). There are 14 residues in the CDR3. The V and J ends lost 2 bases and 2 bases respectively, with 9 bases between them. CDR3: CAWSTGKNTGELFF. Written as DNA, the CDR3 is TGTGCCTGGAGTACCGGGAAAAACACCGGGGAGCTGTTTTTT.